A selection of T cell receptor beta chains follows, all from one sample in a study of blood T cell repertoires in COVID-19. TCRdb's table, derived via immunoSEQ multiplex PCR, lists solely in-frame clones and lacks some. The sample yields 200,000 to 250,000 clones, 80% to 90% seen once. Sequenced material: peripheral blood. The receptors originated from a man in his sixties with acute or convalescent COVID-19. The CDR3 runs from the conserved cysteine through the conserved F or W. Fields, in order: D gene, J gene, clone size, V gene, CDR3 protein, CDR3 DNA. D genes are given only for firm matches. Part of the rows lack a size; the others show once, few, many or a class for expanded clones.

>.|TRBJ2-7|.|TRBV11-1
CASSSGRDEQYF
TGTGCCAGCAGCTCAGGCCGAGACGAGCAGTACTTC
>.|TRBJ2-2|.|TRBV5-1
CASSPPGITSTGELFF
TGCGCCAGCAGCCCTCCGGGAATCACGTCCACCGGGGAGCTGTTTTTT
>TRBD1|TRBJ1-4|.|TRBV12-3/TRBV12-4
CASSRAGGEKLFF
TGTGCCAGCAGTCGCGCAGGGGGTGAAAAACTGTTTTTT
>.|TRBJ1-3|.|TRBV12-3/TRBV12-4
CASLGVGNTIYF
TGTGCCAGCTTAGGAGTTGGAAACACCATATATTTT
>.|TRBJ2-5|.|TRBV6-1
CASSGIQGWKIQETQYF
TGTGCCAGCAGTGGGATACAGGGTTGGAAGATCCAAGAGACCCAGTACTTC
>.|TRBJ2-7|.|TRBV3-1/TRBV3-2
CASSQDRSGYEQYF
TGTGCCAGCAGCCAAGATCGATCGGGATACGAGCAGTACTTC
>TRBD1|TRBJ2-5|.|TRBV3-1/TRBV3-2
CASSQDQGAGETQYF
TGTGCCAGCAGCCAAGACCAGGGGGCGGGGGAGACCCAGTACTTC
>.|TRBJ2-7|once|TRBV6-5
CASSHTIQGSYEQYF
TGTGCCAGCAGTCATACTATACAGGGCAGCTACGAGCAGTACTTC
>TRBD1|TRBJ1-6|few|TRBV28
CASSRQGTYNSPLHF
TGTGCCAGCAGCCGACAGGGGACATATAATTCACCCCTCCACTTT
>TRBD2|TRBJ2-1|once|TRBV7-9
CASSHGTSGPLSSYNEQFF
TGTGCCAGCAGCCACGGGACTAGCGGACCCCTGAGCTCCTACAATGAGCAGTTCTTC
>.|TRBJ2-7|.|TRBV9
CASSVGEGVEQYF
TGTGCCAGCAGCGTAGGGGAAGGGGTTGAGCAGTACTTC
>.|TRBJ1-6|.|TRBV30
CAWSAREGSPLHF
TGTGCCTGGAGTGCCCGGGAGGGATCACCCCTCCACTTT
>.|TRBJ1-3|.|TRBV27
CASSLKGEGHTIYF
TGTGCCAGCAGTTTAAAAGGGGAGGGGCACACCATATATTTT
>.|TRBJ2-6|.|TRBV19
CASRPSGANVLTF
TGTGCCAGTCGTCCCTCGGGGGCCAACGTCCTGACTTTC
>TRBD2|TRBJ2-7|.|TRBV10-3
CAIRTSGRRGNEQYF
TGTGCCATCAGGACTAGCGGGAGGCGGGGGAACGAGCAGTACTTC
>TRBD1|TRBJ1-1|.|TRBV18
CATFTTRTGNEAFF
TGTGCCACCTTTACAACACGGACAGGGAATGAAGCTTTCTTT
>TRBD1|TRBJ1-1|.|TRBV28
CASSRTGATEAFF
TGTGCCAGCAGTCGGACAGGGGCCACTGAAGCTTTCTTT
>.|TRBJ1-5|once|TRBV28
CASSFPRQRQHF
TGTGCCAGCAGTTTCCCTCGACAGCGCCAGCATTTT
>.|TRBJ1-3|.|TRBV2
CASSVPVGVGNTIYF
TGTGCCAGCAGTGTACCGGTAGGGGTTGGAAACACCATATATTTT
>TRBD2|TRBJ2-2|once|TRBV7-3
CASSPSGPHGELFF
TGTGCCAGCAGCCCTAGCGGCCCTCACGGGGAGCTGTTTTTT
>TRBD1|TRBJ2-3|.|TRBV28
CASSKTGTGADTQYF
TGTGCCAGCAGCAAAACCGGGACAGGGGCAGATACGCAGTATTTT
>.|TRBJ1-1|.|TRBV15
CATSREGRAEAFF
TGTGCCACCAGCAGAGAAGGGAGGGCTGAAGCTTTCTTT
>TRBD1|TRBJ1-1|.|TRBV5-1
CASSLAGTGVVHTEAFF
TGCGCCAGCAGCTTGGCTGGGACAGGGGTTGTCCACACTGAAGCTTTCTTT
>.|TRBJ2-1|.|TRBV29-1
CSVEAQGTYNEQFF
TGCAGCGTTGAAGCACAGGGTACCTACAATGAGCAGTTCTTC
>.|TRBJ1-5|.|TRBV3-1/TRBV3-2
CASSQGASNQPQHF
TGTGCCAGCAGCCAAGGGGCCAGCAATCAGCCCCAGCATTTT
>TRBD1|TRBJ2-7|.|TRBV30
CAWTRRTGLSYEQYF
TGTGCCTGGACGCGGAGGACAGGGCTCTCCTACGAGCAGTACTTC
>.|TRBJ1-1|.|TRBV5-1
CASRPTGEAASEAFF
TGCGCCAGCAGGCCAACGGGGGAAGCTGCGTCGGAAGCTTTCTTT
>.|TRBJ1-1|.|TRBV5-5
CASSSMEGEGKTEAFF
TGTGCCAGCAGCTCTATGGAGGGAGAAGGAAAAACTGAAGCTTTCTTT
>TRBD2|TRBJ2-1|.|TRBV27
CASSLGREVVHNEQFF
TGTGCCAGCAGTTTAGGGCGGGAGGTCGTCCACAATGAGCAGTTCTTC
>TRBD2|TRBJ2-2|.|TRBV7-2
CASSFGGAGGFSGELFF
TGTGCCAGCAGCTTTGGAGGGGCGGGAGGTTTTAGCGGGGAGCTGTTTTTT
>.|TRBJ1-1|few|TRBV5-1
CASSLLPGQPYTEAFF
TGCGCCAGCAGCTTGCTCCCGGGACAACCATACACTGAAGCTTTCTTT
>.|TRBJ2-3|.|TRBV29-1
CSVQLGSTDTQYF
TGCAGCGTCCAACTAGGAAGCACAGATACGCAGTATTTT
>.|TRBJ2-7|once|TRBV29-1
CSVRTAQNSYEQYF
TGCAGCGTACGGACAGCTCAAAACTCCTACGAGCAGTACTTC
>TRBD1|TRBJ1-2|.|TRBV18
CASSAGTDYGYTF
TGTGCCAGCTCCGCCGGGACAGACTATGGCTACACCTTC
>TRBD2|TRBJ2-3|.|TRBV28
CASTRTSGSSTQYF
TGTGCCAGCACCCGGACTAGCGGGAGCTCTACGCAGTATTTT
>TRBD2|TRBJ2-7|.|TRBV12-5
CASGSSGSSHEQYF
TGTGCTAGTGGTTCTAGCGGGAGCTCCCACGAGCAGTACTTC
>.|TRBJ1-1|.|TRBV15
CATSRAEGVAFF
TGTGCCACCAGCAGAGCAGAGGGAGTGGCTTTCTTT
>.|TRBJ1-3|.|TRBV28
CASRSGWSSGNTIYF
TGTGCCAGCAGGTCGGGATGGAGCTCTGGAAACACCATATATTTT
>TRBD2|TRBJ2-2|.|TRBV19
CASSIRTSGRSRAGELFF
TGTGCCAGTAGTATCAGGACTAGCGGGAGAAGTAGGGCCGGGGAGCTGTTTTTT